The 22 T cell receptor beta chains reported below all come from one sample, sequenced in a study of cytomegalovirus exposure and HLA in healthy donors. PCR used 60 Vbeta primers and 13 Jbeta primers. The protocol was immunoSEQ multiplex PCR, while the TCRdb copy is restricted to in-frame clones and leaves out a portion. Seen here are 170,000 or so clones, almost 85% observed once, and the top ten hold under 5%. Sequencing was done on a sample of PBMCs. The receptors derive from a girl aged 5-17 years in good health and CMV-seropositive.

The CDR3 DNA sequence: TGTGCCAGCAGCTTGGCGCTAGCGGGGGTCCGTCAGACCCAGTACTTC. Translating gives CASSLALAGVRQTQYF. V and J are TRBV5-4 and TRBJ2-5; 10 bases are a match to TRBD2. CDR1 SGHNT and CDR2 YYREEE come from the germline V gene (reference sequence). The CDR3 has 16 residues. V shed 0 bases and J 6 bases; nucleotides not matched to a gene: 8. Combining the CDR3 with reference TRBV5-4 and TRBJ2-5 gives the whole variable domain ETGVTQSPTHLIKTRGQQVTLRCSSQSGHNTVSWYQQALGQGPQFIFQYYREEENGRGNFPPRFSGLQFPNYSSELNVNALELDDSALYLCASSLALAGVRQTQYFGPGTRLLVL.

The V and J genes are TRBV11-2 and TRBJ1-1; the D is unclear. The CDR3 runs 13 residues. Germline-derived CDR1 and CDR2 are SGHAT and FQNNGV. Trimming left V 5 bases short and J 6 bases short, with 13 bases between. In nucleotides, the CDR3 is TGTGCCAGCAGCCACTATCGACCGCCTGAAGCTTTCTTT. This encodes CASSHYRPPEAFF.

The rearrangement uses TRBV9 and TRBJ2-1; maybe TRBD2 (6 bases). The CDR3 length is 17 residues. Per germline, CDR1 SGDLS and CDR2 YYNGEE. V lost 3 bases to trimming and J lost 5 bases, with 21 bases between them. In DNA form, the CDR3 reads TGTGCCAGCAGCGCATCACCTCACGGGGGTTCGAACAATGAGCAGTTCTTC. Protein: CASSASPHGGSNNEQFF.

The chain combines TRBV27 with TRBJ1-5; no definite D call. Germline assignment: CDR1 MNHEY and CDR2 SMNVEV (reference sequence). The ends were cut back, 2 bases at V and 5 bases at J, with 7 bases in the middle. The length of the CDR3 is 13 residues. The CDR3 nucleotides read TGTGCCAGCAGTTTAAAAGGAGATCAGCCCCAGCATTTT. Translating it yields CASSLKGDQPQHF.

The rearrangement uses TRBV2 and TRBJ1-6; 9 bases map to TRBD1. V was pared by 9 bases and J by 8 bases, with 2 bases of the junction left unmatched. Germline CDR1 is SNHLY and CDR2 is FYNNEI. The CDR3 length is 12 residues. In DNA, the CDR3 is TGTGCCAGGTGGACAGGGGATTCACCCCTCCACTTT. Translating it yields CARWTGDSPLHF.

J is TRBJ2-7 and V is TRBV5-1; TRBD2 agrees at 8 bases. V was clipped by 0 bases and J by 4 bases; unmatched bases: 6. The germline V gene encodes CDR1 SGHRS and CDR2 YFSETQ. There are 15 residues in the CDR3. The CDR3 coding sequence is TGCGCCAGCAGCTTGGAACCGGGACTAGAGTACGAGCAGTACTTC. Residues: CASSLEPGLEYEQYF.

The chain links TRBV5-1 to TRBJ1-4; D is possibly TRBD1 (6 bases). Germline lookup yields CDR1 SGHRS and CDR2 YFSETQ. V lost 4 bases and J lost 6, with 16 bases in between. The length of the CDR3 is 15 residues. CDR3 bases: TGCGCCAGCAGCCCAACGGGGGGCGCGCATGAAAAACTGTTTTTT. Protein product: CASSPTGGAHEKLFF. Variable domain in full (rest from reference TRBV5-1 and TRBJ1-4): KAGVTQTPRYLIKTRGQQVTLSCSPISGHRSVSWYQQTPGQGLQFLFEYFSETQRNKGNFPGRFSGRQFSNSRSEMNVSTLELGDSALYLCASSPTGGAHEKLFFGSGTQLSVL.

CDR3 protein: CASQGQLGDTQYF. Written as DNA, the CDR3 is TGTGCCAGCCAGGGTCAGCTCGGAGATACGCAGTATTTT. This chain links TRBV28 with TRBJ2-3, with a tentative D call TRBD1 (5 bases). CDR3 length: 13 residues. CDR1 MDHEN and CDR2 SYDVKM come from the germline V gene. Trimming stripped 8 bases from V and 5 bases from J, with 14 bases between.

The V call is TRBV5-1, the J call TRBJ1-1; D unclear. V was shortened by 3 bases and J by 4 bases, with 16 bases between the two germline ends. This CDR3 comprises 15 residues. Germline V lookup: CDR1 SGHRS, CDR2 YFSETQ. The CDR3 here is CASSSGRTRATEAFF. The CDR3 nucleotides are TGCGCCAGCAGCTCAGGACGTACGAGGGCCACTGAAGCTTTCTTT. Based on the CDR3 plus reference TRBV5-1 and TRBJ1-1, the full variable domain is KAGVTQTPRYLIKTRGQQVTLSCSPISGHRSVSWYQQTPGQGLQFLFEYFSETQRNKGNFPGRFSGRQFSNSRSEMNVSTLELGDSALYLCASSSGRTRATEAFFGQGTRLTVV.

The chain employs TRBV13 and TRBJ2-5, with TRBD1 matching over 7 bases. The CDR3 is 14 amino acids. Trimming at V came to 8 bases and at J to 2 bases, leaving 8 bases not matched to a gene. Germline loops: CDR1 PRHDT, CDR2 FYEKMQ (reference sequence). For the CDR3, the DNA is TGTGCCAGCGGGGGACAGAGGGCTCAAGAGACCCAGTACTTC. Residues: CASGGQRAQETQYF.

The rearrangement joins TRBV9 to TRBJ2-3, with a tentative D call TRBD1 (6 bases). Trimming left V 5 bases short and J 0 bases short, with 13 bases between. The CDR3 is made up of 15 amino acids. Germline CDR1 SGDLS, CDR2 YYNGEE. DNA of the CDR3: TGTGCCAGCAGTCGACAGGAATCTAGCACAGATACGCAGTATTTT. It translates to CASSRQESSTDTQYF.

The V call is TRBV5-1, the J call TRBJ2-5, with D possibly matching TRBD2 (6 bases). Per germline, CDR1 SGHRS and CDR2 YFSETQ. This CDR3 contains 15 residues. Trimming cost V 4 bases and J 4 bases, with 17 bases left between them. CDR3 in DNA: TGCGCCAGCAGCGGTGGGGCGGGGCGACTAGAGACCCAGTACTTC. Translated: CASSGGAGRLETQYF.

V gene TRBV2 combines with J gene TRBJ2-7, with 8 bases that match TRBD2. Germline loops: CDR1 SNHLY, CDR2 FYNNEI. The V and J ends lost 5 bases and 0 bases, in that order; junction bases with no gene match: 6. CDR3 length equals 15 residues. This CDR3 reads CASSLRGVSSYEQYF. The CDR3 DNA is TGTGCCAGCAGTCTGCGGGGGGTCAGCTCCTACGAGCAGTACTTC.

This clone was counted once. The V call is TRBV5-1, the J call TRBJ1-5; 11 bases agree with TRBD1. Trimming at V came to 8 bases and at J to 3 bases, leaving 4 bases not matched to a gene. The CDR3 runs to 14 residues. CDR1 SGHRS and CDR2 YFSETQ come from the germline V gene. The CDR3 nucleotides read TGCGCCAGTCGGGGACAGGGGGACAATCAGCCCCAGCATTTT. Translating it yields CASRGQGDNQPQHF.

Written as DNA, the CDR3 is TGCGCCAGCAGCCCCACCCCAGGTAGCTACAATGAGCAGTTCTTC. It specifies CASSPTPGSYNEQFF. The chain uses TRBV4-1 and TRBJ2-1, with no clear D. The CDR3 runs 15 residues. The V gene lost 4 bases and the J gene lost 3 bases, with 13 bases spanning the gap. From germline, CDR1 is MGHRA and CDR2 YSYEKL.

As regards this clone: The junction and the germline gene differ at one end; a read error may be behind it. The rearrangement uses TRBV6-5 and TRBJ1-5; tentatively, D is TRBD1 (6 bases). There are 14 residues in the CDR3. The germline CDR1 and CDR2 sequences are MNHEY and SVGAGI. The CDR3 coding sequence is TGTGCCAGCCCCCAAGCCAGGGGCAAACAGCCCCAGCATTTT. It codes for CASPQARGKQPQHF.

The chain combines TRBV5-1 with TRBJ2-1; D is uncertain. Trimming stripped 5 bases from V and 1 base from J, with 7 bases between. Germline V gene sequence: CDR1 SGHRS, CDR2 YFSETQ. CDR3 length: 13 amino acids. As DNA, the CDR3 is TGCGCCAGCAGATTCCGGTCCTACAATGAGCAGTTCTTC. It codes for CASRFRSYNEQFF.

The genes are TRBV19 and TRBJ2-7, with D possibly matching TRBD1 (5 bases). This CDR3 comprises 13 residues. Looked up from germline, CDR1 is LNHDA and CDR2 is SQIVND (reference sequence). The V end lost 3 bases, the J end lost 2 bases, and 8 bases lay between the germline ends. The CDR3, as DNA: TGTGCCAGTAGTATGGGGCCTACCTACGAGCAGTACTTC. The encoded protein is CASSMGPTYEQYF.

The gene calls are TRBV27 and TRBJ2-2, with 7 positions matching TRBD1. The CDR3 loop spans 14 amino acids. Germline CDR1 and CDR2: MNHEY and SMNVEV (reference sequence). The V and J ends lost 2 bases and 4 bases, in that order; junction bases with no gene match: 1. The CDR3 region has the DNA TGTGCCAGCAGTTTACCAGGGGGCACCGGGGAGCTGTTTTTT. Its translation: CASSLPGGTGELFF.

The J gene is TRBJ1-2, the V gene TRBV7-9; TRBD1 might be the D (5 bases). The V gene's germline CDR1 is SEHNR and CDR2 FQNEAQ (reference sequence). The ends were cut back, 3 bases at V and 5 bases at J, with 19 bases in the middle. The CDR3 totals 16 residues. The CDR3 DNA is TGTGCCAGCAGCTTTAGTGCGGCAGGGCGGGGTTATGGCTACACCTTC. The encoded protein is CASSFSAAGRGYGYTF.

The V call is TRBV5-1, the J call TRBJ1-1, with TRBD1 matching 9 bases. This CDR3 region has 14 residues. CDR1 is SGHRS and CDR2 is YFSETQ in the germline V gene. V shed 2 bases, J shed 5 bases, and the junction held 4 bases outside the gene matches. The CDR3 bases are TGCGCCAGCAGCTTACAGGGGGCCGGGACTGAAGCTTTCTTT. Translation: CASSLQGAGTEAFF.

This chain links TRBV11-1 with TRBJ1-2, with 10 bases matching TRBD1. Unmatched junction bases numbered 3, after V lost 0 bases and J lost 5 bases. CDR1 is SGHAT and CDR2 is FQDESV in the germline V gene (reference sequence). The CDR3 runs to 15 residues. CDR3 loop: CASSLATGGAYGYTF. CDR3 nucleotide sequence: TGTGCCAGCAGCTTAGCGACAGGGGGCGCGTATGGCTACACCTTC.